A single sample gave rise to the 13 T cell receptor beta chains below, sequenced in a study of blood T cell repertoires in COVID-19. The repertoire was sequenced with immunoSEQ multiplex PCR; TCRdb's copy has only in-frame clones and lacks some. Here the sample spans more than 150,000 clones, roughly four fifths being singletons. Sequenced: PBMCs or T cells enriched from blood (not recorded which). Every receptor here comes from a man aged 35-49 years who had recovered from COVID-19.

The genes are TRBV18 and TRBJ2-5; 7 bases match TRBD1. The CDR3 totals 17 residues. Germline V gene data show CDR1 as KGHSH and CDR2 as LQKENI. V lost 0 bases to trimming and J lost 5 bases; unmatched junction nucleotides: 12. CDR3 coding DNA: TGTGCCAGCTCACCACCGTCGTTAGGGGGCAAAGCGGAGACCCAGTACTTC. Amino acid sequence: CASSPPSLGGKAETQYF.

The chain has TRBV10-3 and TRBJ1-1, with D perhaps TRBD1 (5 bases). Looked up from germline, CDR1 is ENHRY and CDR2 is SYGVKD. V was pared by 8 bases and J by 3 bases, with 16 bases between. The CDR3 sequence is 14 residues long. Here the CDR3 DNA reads TGTGCCATCGTTAGCGGGGGAGCCTACACTGAAGCTTTCTTT. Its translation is CAIVSGGAYTEAFF.

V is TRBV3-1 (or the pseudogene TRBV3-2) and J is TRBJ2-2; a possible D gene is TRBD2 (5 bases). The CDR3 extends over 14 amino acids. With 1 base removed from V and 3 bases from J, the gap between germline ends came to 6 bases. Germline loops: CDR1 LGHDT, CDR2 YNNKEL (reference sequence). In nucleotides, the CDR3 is TGTGCCAGCAGCCAAGGACTATACACCGGGGAGCTGTTTTTT. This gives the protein CASSQGLYTGELFF.

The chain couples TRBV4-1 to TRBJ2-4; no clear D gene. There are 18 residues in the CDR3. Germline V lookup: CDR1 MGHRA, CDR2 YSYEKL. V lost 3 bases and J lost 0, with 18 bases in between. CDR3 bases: TGCGCCAGCAGCCATTCGGCGGCGGATTCATTAGCCAAAAACATTCAGTACTTC. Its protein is CASSHSAADSLAKNIQYF.

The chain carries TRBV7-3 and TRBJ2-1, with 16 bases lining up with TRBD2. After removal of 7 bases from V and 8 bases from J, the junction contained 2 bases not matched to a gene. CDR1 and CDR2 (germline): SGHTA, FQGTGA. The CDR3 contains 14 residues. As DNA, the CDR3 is TGTGCCAGCAAAGGGACTAGCGGGAGGGATGAGCAGTTCTTC. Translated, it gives CASKGTSGRDEQFF.

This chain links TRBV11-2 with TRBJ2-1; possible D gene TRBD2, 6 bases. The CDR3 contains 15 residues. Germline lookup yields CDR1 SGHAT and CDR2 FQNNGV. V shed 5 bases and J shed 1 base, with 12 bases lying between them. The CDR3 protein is CASSPGRPSYNEQFF. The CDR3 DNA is TGTGCCAGCAGCCCAGGGAGGCCTTCCTACAATGAGCAGTTCTTC.

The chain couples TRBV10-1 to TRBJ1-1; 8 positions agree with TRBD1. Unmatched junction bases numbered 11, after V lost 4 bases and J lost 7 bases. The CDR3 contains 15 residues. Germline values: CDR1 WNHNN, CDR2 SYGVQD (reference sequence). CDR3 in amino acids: CASSVLGQGAYEAFF. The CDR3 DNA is TGCGCCAGCAGTGTTCTGGGGCAGGGGGCTTATGAAGCTTTCTTT.

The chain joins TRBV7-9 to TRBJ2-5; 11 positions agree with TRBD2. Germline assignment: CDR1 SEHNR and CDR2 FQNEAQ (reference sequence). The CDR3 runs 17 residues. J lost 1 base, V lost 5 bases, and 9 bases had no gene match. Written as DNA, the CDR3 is TGTGCCAGCAGCCTCCTGACTAGCGGGACAGCCCAAGAGACCCAGTACTTC. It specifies CASSLLTSGTAQETQYF.

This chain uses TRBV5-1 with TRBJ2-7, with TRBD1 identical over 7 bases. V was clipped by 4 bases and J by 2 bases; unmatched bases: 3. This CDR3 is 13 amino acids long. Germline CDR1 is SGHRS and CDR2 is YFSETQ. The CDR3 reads CASSIQGTYEQYF. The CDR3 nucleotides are TGCGCCAGCAGCATACAGGGGACCTACGAGCAGTACTTC.

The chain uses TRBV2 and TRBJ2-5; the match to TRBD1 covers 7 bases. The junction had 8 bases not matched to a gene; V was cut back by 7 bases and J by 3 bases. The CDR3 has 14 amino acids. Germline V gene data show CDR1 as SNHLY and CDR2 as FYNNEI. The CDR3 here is CASTKQGMEETQYF. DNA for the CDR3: TGTGCCAGCACCAAACAGGGGATGGAAGAGACCCAGTACTTC.

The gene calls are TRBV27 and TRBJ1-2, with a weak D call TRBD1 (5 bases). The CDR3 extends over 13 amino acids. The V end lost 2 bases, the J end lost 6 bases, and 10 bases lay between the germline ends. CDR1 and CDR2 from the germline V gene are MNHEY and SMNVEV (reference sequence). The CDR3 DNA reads TGTGCCAGCAGTTTAGGAGGGACGCATGGCTACACCTTC. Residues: CASSLGGTHGYTF.

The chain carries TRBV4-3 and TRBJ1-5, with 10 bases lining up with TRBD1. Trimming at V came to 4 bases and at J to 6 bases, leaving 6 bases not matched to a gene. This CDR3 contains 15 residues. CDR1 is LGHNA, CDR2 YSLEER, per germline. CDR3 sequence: CASSPGTGEGQPQHF. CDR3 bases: TGCGCCAGCAGCCCAGGGACAGGGGAGGGTCAGCCCCAGCATTTT.

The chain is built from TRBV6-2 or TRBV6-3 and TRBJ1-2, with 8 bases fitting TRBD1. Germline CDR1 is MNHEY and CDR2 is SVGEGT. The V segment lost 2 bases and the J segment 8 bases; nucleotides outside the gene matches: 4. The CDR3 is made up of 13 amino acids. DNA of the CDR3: TGTGCCAGCAGTTACGGGACAGGAGGGGGCTACACCTTC. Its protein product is CASSYGTGGGYTF.